Listed below are T cell receptor beta chains from one sample, sequenced in a study of T cell repertoires in cytomegalovirus infection. TCRdb independently ran MiXCR on the reads; one entry per CDR3 protein. The sample lists about 140,000 distinct CDR3 sequences; 5.5% to 7% were seen once. What was sequenced was PBMCs. These receptors were collected from a human donor in good health (CMV status not recorded). Some clones in this sample may be carry-over from other donors' samples. Each CDR3 is given with its conserved first and last residue. The D gene is left open where the match is weak. Expanded clones get a size class; other rows say once, few or many, or leave the size out.

>TRBV28|TRBD1|13|many|TRBJ1-1
TGTGCCAGCAGGGGGACAGTTGGCACTGAAGCTTTCTTT
CASRGTVGTEAFF
>TRBV20-1|.|14|.|TRBJ2-5
TGCAGTGCTGGTTCACTAGGAAGCTCTGAGACCCAGTACTTC
CSAGSLGSSETQYF
>TRBV11-2|.|15|many|TRBJ1-6
TGTGCCAGCAGCTTAAACAGAATAGATAATTCACCCCTCCACTTT
CASSLNRIDNSPLHF
>TRBV7-2|TRBD1|16|.|TRBJ1-2
TGTGCCAGCAGCTTAGTCGGGACAGGGGGCGACTATGGCTACACCTTC
CASSLVGTGGDYGYTF
>TRBV5-4|.|15|.|TRBJ2-5
TGTGCCAGCAGCCCGACGATGGGTGGCCAAGAGACCCAGTACTTC
CASSPTMGGQETQYF
>TRBV12-3/TRBV12-4|TRBD2|16|many|TRBJ2-5
TGTGCCAGCAGTTCAACAAGCGGGAGCCGCGGAGAGACCCAGTACTTC
CASSSTSGSRGETQYF
>TRBV2|TRBD2|15|few|TRBJ2-1
TGTGCCAGCAGACTGGGACTAGCGGGGGGAAGTGAGCAGTTCTTC
CASRLGLAGGSEQFF
>TRBV15|.|12|many|TRBJ2-1
TGTGCCACCGCCCTTCGGAGGGATGAGCAGTTCTTC
CATALRRDEQFF
>TRBV29-1|.|18|few|TRBJ1-5
TGCAGCGTTGAATACCCCCAACTTGGCGAGGGGTCCAATCAGCCCCAGCATTTT
CSVEYPQLGEGSNQPQHF
>TRBV20-1|.|14|.|TRBJ1-4
TGCAGTGCTCAAGTTACAGGGCACAATGAAAAACTGTTTTTT
CSAQVTGHNEKLFF
>TRBV7-3|TRBD2|16|many|TRBJ2-1
TGTGCCAGCAGCCTAGCGGGGGGGCCGGTACTGAATGAGCAGTTCTTC
CASSLAGGPVLNEQFF
>TRBV7-8|.|12|many|TRBJ2-3
TGTGCCAGCAGCTTAGGGGTATATACGCAGTATTTT
CASSLGVYTQYF
>TRBV4-2|TRBD1|18|many|TRBJ2-2
TGTGCCAGCAGCCAGCGCCGACAGGGGGCGAGAGGCACCGGGGAGCTGTTTTTT
CASSQRRQGARGTGELFF
>TRBV5-6|.|14|many|TRBJ2-7
TGTGCCAGCAGCTTGGGGCAGGGGATCCACGAGCAGTACTTC
CASSLGQGIHEQYF
>TRBV28|.|17|many|TRBJ2-3
TGTGCCAGCAGTCCCCGATGGTTCGGGCTGAACACAGATACGCAGTATTTT
CASSPRWFGLNTDTQYF
>TRBV5-1|.|14|.|TRBJ1-1
TGCGCCAGCAGCTTGGTAAGGGACGACACTGAAGCTTTCTTT
CASSLVRDDTEAFF
>TRBV7-2|TRBD1|15|many|TRBJ2-7
TGTGCCAGCAGCTTAAAGGGACAGGGATTGTGGGAGCAGTACTTC
CASSLKGQGLWEQYF
>TRBV6-5|TRBD2|18|many|TRBJ2-2
TGTGCCAGCAGTTACGCGGTTACTAGCGGGGGGTTGGCCGGGGAGCTGTTTTTT
CASSYAVTSGGLAGELFF
>TRBV7-2|TRBD1|14|many|TRBJ2-7
TGTGCCAGCAGCCCCGGGACAGGCACTTACGAGCAGTACTTC
CASSPGTGTYEQYF
>TRBV19|.|13|few|TRBJ2-7
TGTGCCAGTAGTCCGGACACCCTTTACGAGCAGTACTTC
CASSPDTLYEQYF
>TRBV7-8|TRBD1|16|many|TRBJ1-2
TGTGCCAGCAGTCCTAGGGTGACAGGGAAGAACTATGGCTACACCTTC
CASSPRVTGKNYGYTF
>TRBV7-9|.|15|many|TRBJ2-3
TGTGCCAGCAGCTTTGGGGGGCCTGAGACAGATACGCAGTATTTT
CASSFGGPETDTQYF
>TRBV10-3|.|14|few|TRBJ2-1
TGTGCCATCAGTGAGTCTCAGGGTGTCGATGAGCAGTTCTTC
CAISESQGVDEQFF
>TRBV7-8|.|15|many|TRBJ2-1
TGTGCCAGCAGCTTAGCGCGTAGGGTTACCACTGAGCAGTTCTTC
CASSLARRVTTEQFF
>TRBV20-1|TRBD2|15|few|TRBJ2-5
TGCAGTGCTAGCCCTAGCGGGGGCATCAGAGAGACCCAGTACTTC
CSASPSGGIRETQYF
>TRBV20-1|TRBD2|14|many|TRBJ2-3
TGCAGTGCTGTAGCGGGGTTTAGCACAGATACGCAGTATTTT
CSAVAGFSTDTQYF
>TRBV15|TRBD1|14|.|TRBJ1-2
TGTGCCACCAGCGAAGATAAGGGGGCCCAAGGCTACACCTTC
CATSEDKGAQGYTF
>TRBV2|TRBD1|14|.|TRBJ1-1
TGTGCCAGCAGTGGCCCCTGGGACAGGGGAATCGCTTTCTTT
CASSGPWDRGIAFF
>TRBV7-2|.|13|many|TRBJ2-3
TGTGCCAGCAGCGCAGGGTCCGGCGATACGCAGTATTTT
CASSAGSGDTQYF
>TRBV7-3|TRBD2|17|many|TRBJ2-2
TGTGCCAGCAGCCCCCGGACTAGCGGGGGGAACACCGGGGAGCTGTTTTTT
CASSPRTSGGNTGELFF
>TRBV28|.|16|few|TRBJ2-3
TGTGCCAGCAGTCCCCCCGGGGGCAGGGGATCGGATACGCAGTATTTT
CASSPPGGRGSDTQYF
>TRBV20-1|TRBD1|15|.|TRBJ1-1
TGCAGTGCTCGACAGGGAGTAGCCCTGGGGACTGAAGCTTTCTTT
CSARQGVALGTEAFF
>TRBV7-2|.|14|many|TRBJ2-7
TGTGCCAGCAGCTCCGCGCGGCGGTCCTACGAGCAGTACTTC
CASSSARRSYEQYF
>TRBV19|TRBD2|15|many|TRBJ2-3
TGTGCCAGTAGTACAGCGGGGGGACCTCTAGATACGCAGTATTTT
CASSTAGGPLDTQYF
>TRBV7-2|TRBD1|14|.|TRBJ1-6
TGTGCCAGCAGCTCCCGACAGGGAAATTCACCCCTCCACTTT
CASSSRQGNSPLHF
>TRBV24-1|.|13|few|TRBJ2-2
TGTGCCACCCAGAGGGGTTTCACCGGGGAGCTGTTTTTT
CATQRGFTGELFF
>TRBV19|.|14|many|TRBJ1-1
TGTGCCAGTCGCCTTCAGGGCATGAACACTGAAGCTTTCTTT
CASRLQGMNTEAFF
>TRBV12-3/TRBV12-4|.|15|.|TRBJ1-3
TGTGCCAGCAGTTTAGCCCAAGGAGCTGGAAACACCATATATTTT
CASSLAQGAGNTIYF
>TRBV7-3|.|15|many|TRBJ2-2
TGTGCCAGCAGCTTATCCGGGACGGACACCGGGGAGCTGTTTTTT
CASSLSGTDTGELFF
>TRBV11-2|.|14|many|TRBJ2-7
TGTGCCAGCAGAAAGATAGGGGGTCTCGGGGAGCAGTACTTC
CASRKIGGLGEQYF
>TRBV25-1|.|13|many|TRBJ2-5
TGTGCCAGCAGGGACCGGGAGTGGGAGACCCAGTACTTC
CASRDREWETQYF
>TRBV25-1|.|16|many|TRBJ1-3
TGTGCCAGCAGTGAGCGCACTGGGTACTCTGGAAACACCATATATTTT
CASSERTGYSGNTIYF
>TRBV7-3|.|13|many|TRBJ1-1
TGTGCCAGCAGCTCCAGCCTGAACACTGAAGCTTTCTTT
CASSSSLNTEAFF
>TRBV27|.|18|many|TRBJ2-1
TGTGCCAGCAGTTCACCCCCCCGAGGAGAGGGGGTATACAATGAGCAGTTCTTC
CASSSPPRGEGVYNEQFF
>TRBV7-9|.|13|.|TRBJ2-7
TGTGCCAGCAGATTGGACCGATCCTACGAGCAGTACTTC
CASRLDRSYEQYF
>TRBV7-2|.|15|many|TRBJ1-1
TGTGCCAGCAACCCCGGTACACAATTTAACACTGAAGCTTTCTTT
CASNPGTQFNTEAFF
>TRBV2|TRBD2|14|.|TRBJ2-5
TGTGCCAGCAGGGAGGGACTAGCCCAGGGGACCCAGTACTTC
CASREGLAQGTQYF
>TRBV4-1|TRBD2|16|many|TRBJ2-3
TGCGCCAGCAGCCGTCAGGCAGCGGGGCGCGCAGATACGCAGTATTTT
CASSRQAAGRADTQYF
>TRBV28|TRBD1|16|few|TRBJ1-6
TGTGCCAGCAGTTCGACAGGGACGTCCCTTAATTCACCCCTCCACTTT
CASSSTGTSLNSPLHF
>TRBV6-6|.|11|many|TRBJ1-1
TGTGCCAGTACGAGGGGCACTGAAGCTTTCTTT
CASTRGTEAFF